This TCR beta chain was recorded in a study of blood T cell repertoires in COVID-19. For the study at large: Italy, Spain and the United States were the sources of the convalescent and acute COVID-19 samples. T cells, B-cell-depleted T cells, or PBMCs provided the cDNA or gDNA that served as material.

Per the original data handling: Reference gene primer amplification yielded estimated nucleated cell counts. Sequencing was performed with immunoSEQ multiplex PCR; in TCRdb, only in-frame clones are kept and a portion is missing. D and trimming come from the DNA, and the V and J calls and clone size come from that table. The sample carries tens of thousands of clones, around 89% recorded once. In germline, CDR1 is MNHEY, CDR2 SMNVEV (reference sequence). J gave up 0 bases and V 4 bases, and 12 bases lay outside the gene matches. This CDR3 has 19 amino acids. The sequence was obtained from a man aged 50 to 60 with COVID-19, enrolled during active disease. This sequence joins TRBV27 and TRBJ1-5, with 10 bases fitting TRBD1. Sequenced input: peripheral blood. The CDR3 here is CASSSRQGARGHSNQPQHF. Here the CDR3 DNA reads TGTGCCAGCAGTTCCCGACAGGGGGCGCGGGGCCATAGCAATCAGCCCCAGCATTTT.